The source of this T cell receptor (beta chain) is a study of cytomegalovirus exposure and HLA in healthy donors. Germline CDR1 reads SGHTA; CDR2 reads FQGNSA. V shed 4 bases and J 5 bases; nucleotides not matched to a gene: 19. This CDR3 contains 19 residues. Notes on the study in general: As confirmed in vitro, a few CMV-associated chains were specific for CMV antigens. In a later analysis, V- and J-gene trimming of beta chains associated with a DCLRE1C missense variant, replicated independently.

The PCR was carried out with 60 Vbeta primers and 13 Jbeta primers. Sequencing was performed with immunoSEQ multiplex PCR; in TCRdb, only in-frame clones are kept and a portion is missing. This table holds approximately 160,000 clones, 75% to 85% found once. As regards this clone: Its matching antigen is unknown.

The V call is TRBV7-2, the J call TRBJ2-5, with 10 nucleotides matching TRBD2. The origin of this receptor is a female donor in good health and CMV-seronegative. The sequencing sample was made of PBMCs. The CDR3 coding sequence is TGTGCCAGCAGCTCGCCGACTGGGAGCGGGGGGGCGAGGCGGGAGACCCAGTACTTC. It specifies CASSSPTGSGGARRETQYF.